A single sample gave rise to the 16 T cell receptor beta chains below, sequenced in a study of shared clonotypes between healthy human individuals. Sequencing used immunoSEQ multiplex PCR; TCRdb keeps in-frame clones, though not all of them. The sample shows roughly 2.5 million clones, more than 80% of them seen only once. Sample: naive CD4+ T cells sorted from blood. Stated subset: CD45RA+ positively selected. All receptors derive from a man younger than 35 in good health.

Of note for this clone: The same CDR3 is also encoded by other DNA sequences in this sample. This chain joins TRBV5-1 and TRBJ1-2, with 7 bases aligning to TRBD1. This CDR3 is built from 13 residues. V lost 4 bases and J lost 3; bases outside the gene matches: 3. CDR1 and CDR2 (germline): SGHRS, YFSETQ. CDR3 residues: CASSPGGDYGYTF. Here the CDR3 DNA reads TGCGCCAGCAGCCCAGGGGGGGACTATGGCTACACCTTC.

In regard to this clone: Other nucleotide sequences from this sample produce the same CDR3. This chain connects TRBV10-2 to TRBJ2-5; D ambiguous. Germline lookup yields CDR1 WSHSY and CDR2 SAAADI. Trimming shortened V by 0 bases and J by 5 bases, and 4 bases separated the two germline ends. The CDR3 totals 12 residues. The CDR3 DNA is TGCGCCAGCAGTGAGTCTTCGGAGACCCAGTACTTC. It specifies CASSESSETQYF.

This chain connects TRBV19 to TRBJ1-4; D perhaps matches TRBD1 (5 bases). The V end was cut by 4 bases, the J end by 3 bases, with 15 bases between. This CDR3 comprises 16 residues. Germline V CDR1 and CDR2: LNHDA, SQIVND (reference sequence). The CDR3 reads CASSTLGRGANEKLFF. DNA for the CDR3: TGTGCCAGTAGTACCCTCGGAAGGGGAGCTAATGAAAAACTGTTTTTT.

The gene calls are TRBV7-9 and TRBJ2-1, with D tentatively TRBD1 or TRBD2 (5 bases each). V lost 5 bases, J lost 8 bases, and 13 bases lay in between. The CDR3 extends over 13 amino acids. CDR1 and CDR2 (germline): SEHNR, FQNEAQ (reference sequence). The CDR3 region has the DNA TGTGCCAGCAGCGGCGAGGTGGGGGATGAGCAGTTCTTC. Translation: CASSGEVGDEQFF.

This clone was seen only once. CDR3 sequence: CASSYRDRANQPQHF. The CDR3 bases are TGTGCCAGCAGTTACCGAGACAGAGCCAATCAGCCCCAGCATTTT. The chain joins TRBV6-5 to TRBJ1-5, with a tentative D call TRBD1 (5 bases). Per germline, CDR1 MNHEY and CDR2 SVGAGI. V shed 2 bases and J shed 3 bases, with 11 bases lying between them. The CDR3 is 15 amino acids.

This clone was observed a few times. This chain joins TRBV7-2 and TRBJ1-1; D may be TRBD1 (5 bases). V dropped 5 bases and J dropped 1 base, with 14 bases sitting between them. Germline assignment: CDR1 SGHTA and CDR2 FQGNSA. The CDR3 spans 15 residues. CDR3 nucleotide sequence: TGTGCCAGCAGCGATAAATTCGGGACGAACACTGAAGCTTTCTTT. Its protein is CASSDKFGTNTEAFF.

The chain recombines TRBV19 with TRBJ1-5; D uncertain. Looked up from germline, CDR1 is LNHDA and CDR2 is SQIVND (reference sequence). The CDR3 consists of 14 residues. With 4 bases removed from V and 6 bases from J, the gap between germline ends came to 13 bases. The CDR3 coding sequence is TGTGCCAGTAGTACAATGGACGCGGGTCAGCCCCAGCATTTT. Amino acid sequence: CASSTMDAGQPQHF.

The table lists this clone with a count of one. The rearrangement uses TRBV19 and TRBJ2-7; D remains unclear. This CDR3 is built from 14 residues. CDR1 is LNHDA and CDR2 is SQIVND in the germline V gene (reference sequence). V lost 4 bases, J lost 7 bases, and 17 bases lay in between. The CDR3 bases are TGTGCCAGTAGTAGAACACTCGCTGATGGAGAGCAGTACTTC. This encodes CASSRTLADGEQYF.

CDR3 nucleotides: TGCGCCAGCAGCTTGGGCGGACTGGGGAGGCCCGGGGAGCTGTTTTTT. Residues: CASSLGGLGRPGELFF. The chain is built from TRBV5-1 and TRBJ2-2; maybe TRBD2 (6 bases). Germline-derived CDR1 and CDR2 are SGHRS and YFSETQ. CDR3 length: 16 residues. V gave up 0 bases and J gave up 6 bases, with 15 bases separating them.

This rearrangement joins TRBV7-9 to TRBJ2-7, with 7 bases lining up with TRBD2. CDR1 is SEHNR and CDR2 is FQNEAQ in the germline V gene (reference sequence). The CDR3 runs to 16 residues. V was clipped by 4 bases and J by 3 bases; unmatched bases: 12. CDR3 sequence (DNA): TGTGCCAGCAGCTCCGGGAGCCCAGGACTAGTCTACGAGCAGTACTTC. Translation: CASSSGSPGLVYEQYF.

V is TRBV5-6 and J is TRBJ1-2; D is perhaps TRBD1 (5 bases). Germline V gene data show CDR1 as SGHDT and CDR2 as YYEEEE. V gave up 0 bases and J gave up 5 bases, with 11 bases separating them. The CDR3 extends over 14 amino acids. The CDR3 coding sequence is TGTGCCAGCAGCTTGGGACTAGACAGTTATGGCTACACCTTC. Its translation: CASSLGLDSYGYTF.

The chain recombines TRBV6-5 with TRBJ2-5; possibly TRBD1 or TRBD2 for D (5 bases each). The CDR3 is 14 amino acids. Trimming removed 5 bases from V and 5 bases from J, with 15 bases in between. CDR1 is MNHEY and CDR2 is SVGAGI in the germline V gene. Here the CDR3 DNA reads TGTGCCAGCAGTATTCCTAGGGGACGGGAGACCCAGTACTTC. This codes for CASSIPRGRETQYF.

CDR3 DNA sequence: TGTGCTAGTGCTGGGAGGAAGAGCTCCTACAATGAGCAGTTCTTC. Amino acids: CASAGRKSSYNEQFF. V gene TRBV12-5 combines with J gene TRBJ2-1, with a tentative D call TRBD2 (6 bases). The CDR3 is made up of 15 amino acids. The V end lost 7 bases, the J end lost 0 bases, and 13 bases lay between the germline ends. CDR1 is LGHNT and CDR2 is FRNRAP in the germline V gene.

The chain links TRBV19 to TRBJ2-5, with D perhaps matching TRBD1 or TRBD2 (5 bases each). The CDR3 is made up of 13 amino acids. The ends were cut back, 10 bases at V and 4 bases at J, with 16 bases in the middle. Germline values: CDR1 LNHDA, CDR2 SQIVND (reference sequence). CDR3 bases: TGTGCCACCTCGGGACCCGGCGTAGAGACCCAGTACTTC. This encodes CATSGPGVETQYF.

V and J are TRBV2 and TRBJ2-7, with D perhaps TRBD1 (6 bases). The CDR3 runs to 13 residues. Trimming shortened V by 10 bases and J by 0 bases, and 13 bases separated the two germline ends. Germline V gives CDR1 SNHLY, CDR2 FYNNEI. The CDR3 region is CATGTQPSYEQYF. The CDR3 nucleotides read TGTGCCACCGGGACACAACCCTCCTACGAGCAGTACTTC.

V and J are TRBV6-5 and TRBJ2-5; 8 bases fit TRBD2. V was clipped by 8 bases and J by 2 bases; unmatched bases: 7. Germline assignment: CDR1 MNHEY and CDR2 SVGAGI. CDR3 length equals 14 residues. The CDR3 DNA reads as TGTGCCAGCTCACTCAGCGGGGGACAAGAGACCCAGTACTTC. It yields the protein CASSLSGGQETQYF.